Listed below are T cell receptor beta chains from one sample, sequenced in a study of cytomegalovirus exposure and HLA in healthy donors. The assay was immunoSEQ multiplex PCR, and TCRdb's table has in-frame clones only and misses some. The sample has about 170,000 clones; roughly 80% are singletons. Sequencing was carried out using PBMCs. The receptors were sampled from a male donor in good health and CMV-seronegative. CDR3s include the opening cysteine and the closing phenylalanine or tryptophan. A D gene is named only where the DNA matches it firmly. The size field is filled for only some rows; it gives once, few, many or a size class.

clone size,J gene,V gene,D gene,CDR3 protein,CDR3 DNA
.,TRBJ1-2,TRBV2,.,CASFPLWAKIDNYGYTF,TGTGCCAGTTTTCCTCTATGGGCTAAAATAGATAACTATGGCTACACCTTC
.,TRBJ2-3,TRBV5-6,TRBD1,CASSLVGGRGPFTDTQYF,TGTGCCAGCAGCTTGGTAGGGGGCAGGGGGCCGTTCACAGATACGCAGTATTTT
.,TRBJ1-1,TRBV7-9,TRBD1,CASSWDRGQWKAFF,TGTGCCAGCAGCTGGGACAGGGGGCAATGGAAAGCTTTCTTT
.,TRBJ2-3,TRBV2,TRBD2,CASSEGSGGLPDTQYF,TGTGCCAGCAGTGAGGGCAGCGGGGGGCTACCAGATACGCAGTATTTT
.,TRBJ1-1,TRBV27,.,CASSLRWGRVTEAFF,TGTGCCAGCAGTTTAAGGTGGGGGCGGGTCACTGAAGCTTTCTTT
few,TRBJ2-1,TRBV4-2,TRBD2,CASSQDGLAGGNEQFF,TGTGCCAGCAGCCAAGATGGACTAGCGGGAGGGAATGAGCAGTTCTTC
.,TRBJ1-2,TRBV4-2,TRBD1,CASSQDGTGPNYGYTF,TGTGCCAGCAGCCAAGACGGGACAGGGCCTAACTATGGCTACACCTTC
.,TRBJ2-2,TRBV19,.,CASRFSGGSFTGELFF,TGTGCCAGTAGGTTCTCAGGGGGGAGTTTCACCGGGGAGCTGTTTTTT
.,TRBJ2-7,TRBV6-1,.,CASSDSGVYEQYF,TGTGCCAGCAGTGATTCCGGGGTCTACGAGCAGTACTTC
.,TRBJ1-4,TRBV5-8,.,CASSQGVTNEKLFF,TGTGCCAGCAGTCAGGGTGTAACTAATGAAAAACTGTTTTTT
.,TRBJ2-1,TRBV19,TRBD2,CASSMGAGTYNEQFF,TGTGCCAGTAGTATGGGAGCGGGGACTTACAATGAGCAGTTCTTC
.,TRBJ1-2,TRBV28,.,CASSLLDSSFYGYTF,TGTGCCAGCAGTCTCCTGGACAGTTCCTTCTATGGCTACACCTTC
.,TRBJ2-3,TRBV23-1,.,CASLAADTQYF,TGCGCCAGCCTGGCGGCAGATACGCAGTATTTT
.,TRBJ1-1,TRBV5-4,.,CASSPQRRAEAFF,TGTGCCAGCAGCCCCCAGAGGAGGGCTGAAGCTTTCTTT
.,TRBJ2-1,TRBV6-4,TRBD2,CASSRLAGGPAEQFF,TGTGCCAGCAGCCGACTAGCGGGAGGGCCTGCTGAGCAGTTCTTC
few,TRBJ1-4,TRBV5-1,TRBD1,CASTWGQTATNEKLFF,TGCGCCAGTACGTGGGGACAGACTGCAACTAATGAAAAACTGTTTTTT
.,TRBJ1-2,TRBV6-5,.,CASHHQGSYGYTF,TGTGCCAGCCACCATCAGGGATCCTATGGCTACACCTTC
.,TRBJ2-2,TRBV4-3,.,CASSLLLLGSGNTGELFF,TGCGCCAGCAGCCTGCTACTCCTCGGTAGCGGCAACACCGGGGAGCTGTTTTTT
.,TRBJ2-7,TRBV28,TRBD1,CASSLWAGTGDEQYF,TGTGCCAGCAGCCTGTGGGCCGGGACAGGGGACGAGCAGTACTTC
.,TRBJ2-3,TRBV7-9,.,CASSLAHGTDTQYF,TGTGCCAGCAGCTTAGCGCACGGGACAGATACGCAGTATTTT
.,TRBJ2-2,TRBV7-3,TRBD1,CASSSDRGSRMGNTGELFF,TGTGCCAGCAGCTCGGACAGGGGCAGCCGTATGGGGAACACCGGGGAGCTGTTTTTT
.,TRBJ2-1,TRBV30,.,CAWSSGSLYNEQFF,TGTGCCTGGAGTTCAGGCAGTCTCTACAATGAGCAGTTCTTC
.,TRBJ1-6,TRBV18,.,CASSPVDSYNSPLHF,TGTGCCAGCTCTCCCGTGGACAGCTATAATTCACCCCTCCACTTT
.,TRBJ2-1,TRBV28,.,CASYPSALSNEQFF,TGTGCCAGCTACCCTAGCGCCCTAAGCAATGAGCAGTTCTTC
.,TRBJ1-6,TRBV30,.,CAWSRPGSNSPLHF,TGTGCCTGGTCCCGGCCGGGAAGTAATTCACCCCTCCACTTT
.,TRBJ2-1,TRBV6-6,TRBD2,CASSLSSGGYNEQFF,TGTGCCAGCAGCCTCTCTAGCGGGGGATACAATGAGCAGTTCTTC
.,TRBJ2-5,TRBV30,TRBD1,CARSRDRQETQYF,TGTGCGAGGTCCCGGGACAGACAAGAGACCCAGTACTTC
.,TRBJ2-5,TRBV13,TRBD2,CASSLRLAGVQETQYF,TGTGCCAGCAGCTTACGGCTAGCGGGCGTACAAGAGACCCAGTACTTC
few,TRBJ2-7,TRBV5-8,.,CASGRRGRSEQYF,TGTGCCAGCGGGCGGCGGGGAAGGAGCGAGCAGTACTTC
.,TRBJ2-7,TRBV10-3,TRBD2,CAISVGTSGPYEQYF,TGTGCCATCAGTGTGGGGACTAGCGGGCCGTACGAGCAGTACTTC
.,TRBJ2-3,TRBV7-2,TRBD2,CATSQGGLAVQDTQYF,TGTGCCACCTCTCAGGGGGGACTAGCGGTTCAAGATACGCAATATTTT
once,TRBJ2-1,TRBV6-5,TRBD2,CASSYGRLAGGNEQFF,TGTGCCAGCAGTTACGGGAGACTAGCGGGAGGGAATGAGCAGTTCTTC
.,TRBJ2-1,TRBV4-3,TRBD2,CASSPRTGGAPYEQFF,TGCGCCAGCAGCCCTCGTACGGGGGGAGCCCCGTATGAGCAGTTCTTC
.,TRBJ1-5,TRBV28,.,CASSNTVGVASNQPQHF,TGTGCCAGCAGTAATACCGTCGGGGTGGCAAGCAATCAGCCCCAGCATTTT
.,TRBJ1-1,TRBV6-5,.,CASSFTPSVNTEAFF,TGTGCCAGCAGTTTCACCCCGTCGGTGAACACTGAAGCTTTCTTT
.,TRBJ2-2,TRBV7-3,TRBD2,CASSLNSGTSGSITGELFF,TGTGCCAGCAGCTTAAATTCCGGGACTAGCGGGAGTATAACCGGGGAGCTGTTTTTT
few,TRBJ2-1,TRBV5-4,TRBD2,CASSGRGGDNEQFF,TGTGCCAGCAGCGGACGGGGGGGTGACAATGAGCAGTTCTTC
.,TRBJ2-7,TRBV28,.,CASSLGLEQYF,TGTGCCAGCAGTTTAGGACTCGAGCAGTACTTC
.,TRBJ1-1,TRBV4-1,TRBD1,CASSQGYRGPEAFF,TGCGCCAGCAGCCAAGGATACAGGGGGCCTGAAGCTTTCTTT
.,TRBJ2-7,TRBV10-3,.,CAIGRDYEQYF,TGTGCCATCGGTAGAGACTACGAGCAGTACTTC
.,TRBJ2-7,TRBV28,TRBD1,CASSWTGGTYEQYF,TGTGCCAGCAGTTGGACAGGGGGAACCTACGAGCAGTACTTC
few,TRBJ2-6,TRBV6-1,.,CASRNDRSGANVLTF,TGTGCCAGCAGAAACGACAGGTCGGGGGCCAACGTCCTGACTTTC
.,TRBJ1-1,TRBV19,.,CASSISVSTEAFF,TGTGCCAGTAGTATCTCGGTGAGCACTGAAGCTTTCTTT
.,TRBJ2-7,TRBV28,TRBD1,CATTTGPGEQYF,TGTGCCACTACGACAGGGCCGGGCGAGCAGTACTTC
.,TRBJ2-6,TRBV5-1,TRBD1,CASSFFPGQGTAGANVLTF,TGCGCCAGCAGCTTCTTCCCGGGACAGGGGACTGCTGGGGCCAACGTCCTGACTTTC
.,TRBJ2-5,TRBV7-2,.,CASSFQGGQETQYF,TGTGCCAGCAGCTTCCAGGGGGGACAAGAGACCCAGTACTTC
.,TRBJ2-2,TRBV21-1,.,CASSKNVGQENTGELFF,TGTGCCAGCAGCAAAAATGTCGGACAGGAAAACACCGGGGAGCTGTTTTTT
.,TRBJ1-5,TRBV7-9,.,CASSLDRERNQPQHF,TGTGCCAGCAGCTTAGACAGGGAACGCAATCAGCCCCAGCATTTT
.,TRBJ2-7,TRBV7-2,.,CASSHHTGRSEQYF,TGTGCCAGCAGCCATCATACAGGGAGAAGTGAGCAGTACTTC
.,TRBJ2-7,TRBV29-1,.,CSVGGGYEQYF,TGCAGCGTTGGAGGTGGCTACGAGCAGTACTTC
.,TRBJ2-3,TRBV9,.,CASSAPGIDTQYF,TGTGCCAGCAGCGCCCCGGGAATAGATACGCAGTATTTT
.,TRBJ2-7,TRBV9,TRBD2,CASSVGLAGGVPHEQYF,TGTGCCAGCAGCGTAGGACTAGCGGGAGGAGTCCCCCACGAGCAGTACTTC